This TCR beta chain was identified in a study of regulatory T cells in long-lasting Graves disease. Stated time point: newly diagnosed GD, antithyroid drugs for less than 3 months. Making the TCR library involved RNA that had been extracted from PBMCs. The CDR3 consists of 15 residues. The junction had 2 bases not matched to a gene; V was cut back by 0 bases and J by 5 bases. Germline-derived CDR1 and CDR2 are SGHAT and FQNNGV. Arm-PCR of CDR3 regions and iRepertoire HTBI primers were the basis on which TCR beta libraries were built. TCRdb recomputed calls from the multiplex PCR reads with MiXCR, one row per CDR3 protein. The table has roughly 520,000 distinct CDR3 sequences, approximately 12% seen once; the top ten hold roughly 8.9%. This clonotype was observed once. In addition, the sample was reused for a study of T cells in Graves' hyperthyroidism and ophthalmopathy.

This sample comprised peripheral blood mononuclear cells (PBMCs), obtained at new diagnosis, from a patient treated with antithyroid drugs. The chain recombines TRBV11-2 with TRBJ1-4, with 8 bases matching TRBD1. This sequence was found in a woman aged 30 to 39 with Graves disease. CDR3 loop: CASSLETGGNEKLFF. Written as DNA, the CDR3 is TGTGCCAGCAGCTTAGAAACAGGGGGGAATGAAAAACTGTTTTTT.